This is a list of T cell receptor beta chains from one sample in a study of radiation and T cells in renal cell carcinoma. TCRdb's table, derived via immunoSEQ multiplex PCR, lists solely in-frame clones and lacks some. The repertoire includes around 21,000 clones, around 49% of them detected once, and roughly 17% sits in the top ten. Material: tumor tissue, obtained from a patient whose treatment included radiotherapy and nephrectomy. All receptors derive from a woman aged 45-65 years with renal cell carcinoma. Each CDR3 is given with its conserved first and last residue. The order of the fields is J gene, D gene, V gene, CDR3 protein. The D gene is left open where the match is weak.

TRBJ2-2,NA,TRBV9,CASSPQLQGLRAAELFF
TRBJ1-4,NA,TRBV7-9,CASTRIQRGYNEKLFF
TRBJ2-1,NA,TRBV6-1,CAISEGRSSYNEQFF
TRBJ1-2,TRBD1,TRBV7-2,CASSPDRGNSGYTF
TRBJ2-5,TRBD2,TRBV7-9,CASSLTSGGEYQETQYF
TRBJ1-6,TRBD1,TRBV19,CASRRRLQGARSSPLHF
TRBJ1-1,TRBD1,TRBV11-2,CASSTGGGTEAFF
TRBJ2-7,NA,TRBV30,CAWDGQRGEQYF
TRBJ2-7,NA,TRBV6-6,CASRVQGYSYEQYF
TRBJ1-3,TRBD1,TRBV10-3,CAIRDSVSGNTIYF
TRBJ1-1,NA,TRBV18,CASSPNRAGNTEAFF
TRBJ1-4,TRBD1,TRBV7-9,CASSFGRDRFF
TRBJ2-5,TRBD1,TRBV7-3,CASSPQGRETQYF
TRBJ2-7,TRBD1,TRBV6-1,CASSEAGTGVYEQYF
TRBJ2-7,NA,TRBV7-2,CASSSQQNSYEQYF
TRBJ2-3,NA,TRBV5-1,CASSLGQSTDTQYF
TRBJ1-1,NA,TRBV10-3,CASADAANTEAFF
TRBJ2-1,NA,TRBV6-5,CASSKHNEQFF
TRBJ2-7,TRBD1,TRBV5-1,CASSSATGGRLHEQYF
TRBJ2-7,NA,TRBV5-1,CASSLTSPDEQYF
TRBJ1-1,NA,TRBV15,CATSSSLNTEAFF
TRBJ1-5,TRBD1,TRBV19,CASSSTGTGGFQPQHF
TRBJ1-2,NA,TRBV5-4,CASSTSDSYGYTF
TRBJ2-5,TRBD2,TRBV5-1,CASSRTSEKETQYF
TRBJ1-1,TRBD1,TRBV5-1,CASSLEGTGRSEAFF
TRBJ2-6,NA,TRBV19,CASTLAGERDVLTF
TRBJ2-7,NA,TRBV5-4,CASSLALGVEQYF
TRBJ2-4,NA,TRBV5-1,CASSALGREAKNIQYF
TRBJ1-2,NA,TRBV6-5,CASRGIVPPYGYTF
TRBJ1-5,NA,TRBV10-3,CAISESTSNQPQHF
TRBJ1-2,NA,TRBV7-9,CASSPGGSGYTF
TRBJ1-5,NA,TRBV19,CASSIDPSRGPNQPQHF
TRBJ1-6,NA,TRBV18,CASSPEHYNSPLHF
TRBJ2-2,TRBD1,TRBV6-5,CASGTGPGGELFF
TRBJ1-2,NA,TRBV5-4,CASSSLIGGIGGYTF
TRBJ1-1,TRBD1,TRBV15,CATSEPAGQGKTEAFF
TRBJ1-3,TRBD1,TRBV7-9,CASSSGTGGRSGNTIYF
TRBJ1-1,NA,TRBV4-1,CASSQAGRRNTEAFF
TRBJ2-1,NA,TRBV19,CASSLGPDDEQFF
TRBJ1-5,NA,TRBV7-6,CASSKSWQGNQPQHF
TRBJ1-2,NA,TRBV5-6,CASSLGDRGGYTF
TRBJ1-1,NA,TRBV4-3,CASSHPGHRNTEAFF
TRBJ1-5,NA,TRBV9,CASSASFGADNQPQHF
TRBJ1-2,TRBD1,TRBV6-5,CASRPPGQDFYTF
TRBJ2-3,TRBD1,TRBV7-3,CASSLLGGDADTQYF
TRBJ1-2,NA,TRBV5-1,CASSLEAGDGYTF
TRBJ1-4,NA,TRBV7-8,CASTKLGLSDEKLFF
TRBJ2-3,NA,TRBV6-5,CASVAPGSDTQYF
TRBJ1-2,NA,TRBV7-2,CASSLGLEGYTF
TRBJ2-7,TRBD1,TRBV5-4,CASSLGTGGSYEQYF
TRBJ1-2,NA,TRBV29-1,CSVARLGQRGSNGYTF
TRBJ2-7,NA,TRBV6-1,CASSPGYSKHYEQYF
TRBJ2-1,TRBD1,TRBV29-1,CSVGQGSNEQFF
TRBJ2-3,NA,TRBV6-1,CASSEVTMGGTDTQYF
TRBJ2-7,NA,TRBV9,CASSVDLRVPHEQYF
TRBJ2-1,NA,TRBV7-9,CASSLAFEGQFF
TRBJ1-5,NA,TRBV7-3,CASSLIEGQPQHF
TRBJ2-7,TRBD1,TRBV4-3,CASSQAPGGGQGFYEQYF
TRBJ1-6,NA,TRBV25-1,CASRTVGYSPLHF
TRBJ2-2,NA,TRBV5-1,CASSLWGKTDTGELFF